This entry lists 14 T cell receptor beta chains sequenced from one sample in a study of T cell responses to AZD1222 COVID-19 vaccine. Here immunoSEQ multiplex PCR was the method, and the copy in TCRdb shows in-frame clones only, minus some. The sample has roughly 140,000 clones; 80% to 90% are singletons. The specimen comprised peripheral blood, sampled on day 0 of AZD1222 vaccination. The origin of the receptors is an adult in good health.

The chain recombines TRBV5-1 with TRBJ2-3; 7 bases align to TRBD1. The junction had 19 bases not matched to a gene; V was cut back by 7 bases and J by 2 bases. Germline V CDR1 and CDR2: SGHRS, YFSETQ. The CDR3 is 18 residues long. The CDR3 is CASGTGTASPGATDTQYF. The DNA for the CDR3 is TGCGCCAGCGGTACCGGGACAGCTAGCCCCGGAGCCACAGATACGCAGTATTTT.

CDR3 protein: CASSIYRQINQPQHF. The DNA of the CDR3 is TGTGCCAGTAGTATTTATCGACAGATCAATCAGCCCCAGCATTTT. The chain combines TRBV19 with TRBJ1-5; a possible D gene is TRBD1 (5 bases). Germline V gene data show CDR1 as LNHDA and CDR2 as SQIVND (reference sequence). V was cut by 3 bases and J by 3 bases, with 12 bases left in between. The CDR3 extends over 15 amino acids.

The chain recombines TRBV7-9 with TRBJ2-1; D is tentatively TRBD1 or TRBD2 (5 bases each). Per germline, CDR1 SEHNR and CDR2 FQNEAQ (reference sequence). CDR3 length: 16 amino acids. Trimming stripped 1 base from V and 5 bases from J, with 15 bases between. CDR3 bases: TGTGCCAGCAGCTTAGAATTTCGGGGCCAGAACAATGAGCAGTTCTTC. Translated: CASSLEFRGQNNEQFF.

This rearrangement joins TRBV5-1 to TRBJ1-1, with TRBD1 matching over 8 bases. Germline assignment: CDR1 SGHRS and CDR2 YFSETQ. With 7 bases clipped from V and 1 base from J, the junction kept 3 bases outside the gene matches. The CDR3 covers 13 residues. The CDR3 DNA is TGCGCCAGCGGACAGGGAACGAACACTGAAGCTTTCTTT. Protein product: CASGQGTNTEAFF.

V gene TRBV1 combines with J gene TRBJ2-1; the DNA was not used to check the table's D call, TRBD2. TRBV1 is designated a pseudogene. The CDR3 is 18 residues long. The DNA of the CDR3 is TGCACCAGCAGCAATAGGACTAGCGGGAGGGCTTGGGTTAATGAGCAGTTCTTC. Its protein is CTSSNRTSGRAWVNEQFF.

V and J are TRBV7-2 and TRBJ1-3, with no clear D. Germline V CDR1 and CDR2: SGHTA, FQGNSA. V was clipped by 1 base and J by 8 bases, with 12 bases between them. The CDR3 spans 14 residues. This chain's CDR3 is CASSLGGSPHTIYF. The CDR3 bases are TGTGCCAGCAGCTTAGGTGGATCGCCACACACCATATATTTT.

There are a few counts of this clone. The chain employs TRBV7-9 and TRBJ1-4, with 9 positions matching TRBD1. With 5 bases clipped from V and 4 bases from J, the junction kept 5 bases outside the gene matches. The CDR3 loop spans 15 amino acids. CDR1 SEHNR and CDR2 FQNEAQ come from the germline V gene (reference sequence). In nucleotides, the CDR3 is TGTGCCAGCAGCCTGCCGGGACAGGGTAATGAAAAACTGTTTTTT. Amino acids: CASSLPGQGNEKLFF.

This chain joins TRBV6-1 and TRBJ2-7; D is ambiguous. V was pared by 2 bases and J by 0 bases, with 17 bases between. The CDR3 contains 17 residues. CDR1 is MNHNS, CDR2 SASEGT, per germline. For the CDR3, the DNA is TGTGCCAGCAGTGAACTTATAGCAGCTGAAAGCTCCTACGAGCAGTACTTC. Encoded protein: CASSELIAAESSYEQYF.

The chain links TRBV30 to TRBJ2-5; maybe TRBD1 (5 bases). This CDR3 spans 13 amino acids. Trimming cost V 5 bases and J 7 bases, with 17 bases left between them. The germline CDR1 and CDR2 sequences are GTSNPN and SVGIG (reference sequence). The CDR3 here is CAWDDSSRRTQYF. CDR3 DNA sequence: TGTGCCTGGGATGACAGTAGCAGGAGGACCCAGTACTTC.

The chain employs TRBV12-3 or TRBV12-4 and TRBJ1-2; D gene ambiguous. Trimming pared 7 bases from V and 4 bases from J, leaving 13 bases between. The CDR3 contains 13 residues. The CDR3 region has the DNA TGTGCCAGCACCAAGGACCCCTCCTATGGCTACACCTTC. This sequence encodes CASTKDPSYGYTF.

The V gene is TRBV4-2, the J gene TRBJ1-1; TRBD1 is a possible D gene (5 bases). Trimming stripped 0 bases from V and 4 bases from J, with 18 bases between. The CDR3 sequence is 17 residues long. CDR1 and CDR2 from the germline V gene are LGHNA and YNFKEQ. CDR3 residues: CASSQDWGTAGSTEAFF. The CDR3, as DNA: TGTGCCAGCAGCCAAGATTGGGGCACGGCAGGGAGCACTGAAGCTTTCTTT.

The CDR3 protein is CASSRATRDSPLHF. For the CDR3, the DNA is TGTGCCAGCAGCCGGGCCACGAGGGATTCACCCCTCCACTTT. This chain uses TRBV6-5 with TRBJ1-6; no clear D. Deletions cut 6 bases from V and 8 bases from J, with 14 bases between. The CDR3 length is 14 residues. Per the germline V gene, CDR1 is MNHEY and CDR2 is SVGAGI.

This chain joins TRBV6-5 and TRBJ1-2, with 9 bases aligning to TRBD1. Germline assignment: CDR1 MNHEY and CDR2 SVGAGI. After removal of 4 bases from V and 7 bases from J, the junction contained 4 bases not matched to a gene. The CDR3 is 13 residues long. CDR3: CASSLRTGVGYTF. The CDR3 coding sequence is TGTGCCAGCAGTTTGCGGACAGGGGTTGGCTACACCTTC.

This chain joins TRBV2 and TRBJ1-1, with 8 nucleotides matching TRBD1. Trimming removed 5 bases from V and 5 bases from J; junction bases left unmatched: 4. This CDR3 is built from 13 residues. Germline V gene data show CDR1 as SNHLY and CDR2 as FYNNEI. The CDR3 here is CASSPQGATEAFF. The CDR3 DNA is TGTGCCAGCAGTCCGCAGGGGGCTACTGAAGCTTTCTTT.